This T cell receptor (beta chain) was obtained from a study of shared clonotypes between healthy human individuals. Study-level background: Plates per donor: three CD4 naive, three CD4 memory, two CD8 naive, one CD8 memory.

An assay was performed, and its level was deep. The method was immunoSEQ multiplex PCR; TCRdb's version includes in-frame clones alone and lacks a portion of them. Among about 2 million clones listed, over 85% were seen once. Naive-designated CD8 cells lacked CD45RO, were positively enriched for CCR7, and omitted terminally differentiated effector memory CD45RA+ cells. In germline, CDR1 is SNHLY, CDR2 FYNNEI. The CDR3 totals 13 residues. Trimming pared 8 bases from V and 3 bases from J, leaving 14 bases between. The sample taken for sequencing was naive CD8+ T cells sorted from blood. This chain connects TRBV2 to TRBJ2-7; D is possibly TRBD2 (5 bases). The TCR was taken from a man aged 18 to 29 in good health. The CDR3 region is CASSTLEGYEQYF. DNA for the CDR3: TGTGCCAGCTCCACCCTTGAGGGCTACGAGCAGTACTTC.